The 8 T cell receptor beta chains below come from one sample, sequenced in a study of T cells after yellow fever vaccination. TCRdb re-derived calls from the 5' RACE reads in MiXCR, one entry per CDR3 protein. The sample consists of about 400,000 distinct CDR3 sequences, approximately 5.7% of them appearing once. Sequenced material: PBMCs, taken 5 days after the yellow fever booster vaccination. Receptors were obtained from a man aged 25 to 45 who received the YFV17D yellow fever vaccine.

This rearrangement joins TRBV20-1 to TRBJ2-1, with D unclear. The CDR3 runs 10 residues. The ends were cut back, 5 bases at V and 13 bases at J, with 12 bases in the middle. CDR1 is DFQATT, CDR2 SNEGSKA, per germline (reference sequence). CDR3 residues: CSAYDFDQFF. In nucleotides, the CDR3 is TGCAGTGCTTACGACTTTGACCAGTTCTTC.

This clonotype was picked up a small number of times. The chain is built from TRBV28 and TRBJ2-5; D remains ambiguous. V was pared by 0 bases and J by 2 bases, with 7 bases between. The CDR3 contains 14 residues. Germline loops: CDR1 MDHEN, CDR2 SYDVKM. The CDR3 loop reads CASSLWAEQETQYF. The CDR3 nucleotides read TGTGCCAGCAGTTTATGGGCGGAACAAGAGACCCAGTACTTC.

The V and J genes are TRBV20-1 and TRBJ2-1; D perhaps matches TRBD2 (6 bases). Between the trimmed V and J ends, which lost 6 bases and 1 base, there was a span of 19 bases. This CDR3 is built from 16 residues. Looked up from germline, CDR1 is DFQATT and CDR2 is SNEGSKA (reference sequence). This chain's CDR3 is CSARPGAGLSYNEQFF. The CDR3 DNA sequence: TGCAGTGCCAGACCGGGAGCGGGTCTATCCTACAATGAGCAGTTCTTC.

The table lists this clonotype with a few counts. This chain joins TRBV11-1 and TRBJ2-2, with 8 bases matching TRBD2. Germline CDR1 and CDR2: SGHAT and FQDESV (reference sequence). The CDR3 length is 20 residues. V was pared by 0 bases and J by 1 base, with 13 bases of the junction left unmatched. CDR3: CASSLAPGGAATKNTGELFF. For the CDR3, the DNA is TGTGCCAGCAGCTTAGCCCCGGGGGGGGCTGCCACGAAGAACACCGGGGAGCTGTTTTTT.

In this sample, this clonotype turned up a few times. The rearrangement links TRBV5-1 to TRBJ2-7; TRBD1 aligns across 7 bases. The CDR3 consists of 12 residues. Germline V gives CDR1 SGHRS, CDR2 YFSETQ. V gave up 8 bases and J gave up 1 base; unmatched junction bases: 3. DNA for the CDR3: TGCGCCAGGAGGGACAGTTCCTACGAGCAGTACTTC. Translation gives CARRDSSYEQYF.

This sequence joins TRBV5-1 and TRBJ2-1; the D gene is possibly TRBD2 (6 bases). Trimming stripped 5 bases from V and 4 bases from J, with 16 bases between. This CDR3 is built from 15 residues. The germline V gene encodes CDR1 SGHRS and CDR2 YFSETQ. The CDR3 sequence is CASRVNGAGYNEQFF. For the CDR3, the DNA is TGCGCCAGCAGAGTGAACGGGGCGGGATACAATGAGCAGTTCTTC.

This sequence joins TRBV20-1 and TRBJ2-2; 9 positions match TRBD1. Trimming removed 5 bases from V and 6 bases from J; junction bases left unmatched: 7. This CDR3 has 14 residues. Germline V gives CDR1 DFQATT, CDR2 SNEGSKA (reference sequence). The chain's CDR3 is CSAPDRGVAGELFF. The CDR3 DNA reads as TGCAGTGCTCCGGACAGGGGAGTGGCCGGGGAGCTGTTTTTT.

This clonotype was recorded at least ten times. The chain has TRBV4-3 and TRBJ2-5; perhaps TRBD1 as D (5 bases). The CDR3 consists of 14 residues. CDR1 LGHNA and CDR2 YSLEER come from the germline V gene. Deletions cut 0 bases from V and 7 bases from J, with 12 bases between. CDR3 amino acids: CASSQEGQGGTQYF. The CDR3 DNA sequence: TGCGCCAGCAGCCAAGAAGGGCAGGGTGGGACCCAGTACTTC.